This TCR beta chain was identified in a study of blood T cells in healthy people across ages. Whole-study findings and limits: PBMCs that were unsorted prevented a conclusive naive versus antigen-experienced comparison.

Of note for this clonotype: Its antigen is not known. A much larger clone differs from this one at a single base, so this may be a read error.

A sample-barcoded 5' primer and a J-beta primer mix were used in a second PCR of roughly 6 to 11 cycles. TCRdb reanalysed the 5' RACE reads using MiXCR and keeps one entry per CDR3 protein. The sample holds over 950,000 distinct CDR3 sequences; around two fifths are singletons and the top ten take around 12%. The CDR3 sequence is 12 residues long. V shed 0 bases and J shed 9 bases, with 8 bases lying between them. Germline CDR1 is SGHDT and CDR2 is YYEEEE. The chain is built from TRBV5-6 and TRBJ2-3; unclear D gene. This receptor was identified in a man aged 18 to 30 in good health. Sequencing input: blood. The CDR3 protein is CASSLGYGTQYF. The CDR3 DNA reads TGTGCCAGCAGCTTGGGCTATGGCACGCAGTATTTT.